This T cell receptor beta chain comes out of a study of blood T cell repertoires in COVID-19 (dated by TCRdb to 2020 to 2022). With regard to the full study: Samples covering the acute and convalescent phases of COVID-19 were provided by collaborators in the United States, Italy and Spain. The material from the prospective study consisted of cDNA or gDNA derived from T cells, B-cell-depleted T cells, or PBMCs. Deeply sampled blood TCRbeta repertoires from subjects exposed to, actively infected with, or recovered from COVID-19 were included in the dataset. The repertoires were made available in a free public database intended to serve as a resource for research on the immune response to SARS-CoV-2. Samples were obtained from the ongoing ImmuneRACE study (first 160 participants) and from some 1,200 subjects provided by 6 global collaborators. Nearly every sample came with metadata listing a de-identified subject ID, COVID-19 status, age in years and sex. HLA class I and class II types, where available, came from metadata supplied by the sample provider rather than from assay-based typing.

V gives up 2 bases and J gives up 2 bases, and the segment between their germline ends measures 10 bases. CDR1 and CDR2 are drawn from the germline V gene: MNHEY, SVGAGI. From its cysteine to its phenylalanine, the CDR3 spans 14 amino acids. Only the CDR3 DNA is retained, 42 bases long and in frame from the first base. In the prospective study, participants were about 18 to 100 years old, resided in fewer than 25 geographic areas of the United States, and were enrolled through a virtual design. In the prospective study, cohorts were assigned on the basis of participant-reported clinical history obtained from a screening survey and a study questionnaire. Mobile phlebotomists in the prospective study collected whole blood, serum and a nasopharyngeal or oropharyngeal swab from every participant. Additional blood draws and questionnaires over an approximately 2-month period could optionally be provided by prospective study participants. Blood samples from the prospective study were shipped frozen or at room temperature prior to DNA extraction.

This clone was detected a few times. Its recognized antigen is unknown. No base-level quality is on record; no much larger clone is a single base apart. This same CDR3 is encoded by further DNA sequences in the sample. The immunoSEQ Assay, a bias-controlled multiplex PCR, was used to amplify TCRbeta CDR3 regions from genomic DNA. In the original analysis: The number of nucleated cells in each sample was estimated by amplification of reference gene primers within the assay. Sequence reads were collapsed and filtered to measure the absolute abundance of every unique TCRbeta CDR3 rearrangement. Productive Simpson clonality was computed per sample as the square root of Simpson's diversity index over productive rearrangements. TCRdb re-hosts the immuneACCESS table, in-frame sequences only. Its copies lack some clones; in the studies checked, an unresolved V gene accounts for under half of them, and the cause for the rest is not known. V and J calls and clone size follow that table, whereas D and trimming were derived from the DNA. The sample table holds around 190,000 clones, of which roughly 87% were seen once. The ten most abundant clones make up 9% to 12% of the sample.

General conclusions and limits of the study: The amount of clinical and demographic metadata varied by source and participant and was provided uncurated.

The source material was PBMCs or T cells enriched from blood (not recorded which). The chain links TRBV6-5 with TRBJ2-7, and possibly TRBD1, on 7 matching bases. The TCR comes from a man in his late teens or twenties with acute COVID-19. The CDR3 sequence is CASSYGGTAYEQYF. At the DNA level, the sequence is TGTGCCAGCAGTTACGGAGGGACAGCCTACGAGCAGTACTTC.